This TCR beta chain was retrieved from a study of shared clonotypes between healthy human individuals. Turning to the study itself: The plates for each donor numbered three CD4 naive, three CD4 memory, two CD8 naive and one CD8 memory.

There were only Caucasian adults among the donors, and all lived in Nashville, Tennessee. Of note for this clone: Its antigen remains unidentified.

Assay: immunoSEQ multiplex PCR; the TCRdb copy retains only in-frame clones and omits some. There are more than 2,000,000 clones in the sample; around nine tenths occur only once, and around 0.14% lies in the top ten. The study's findings and limits: Large depth notwithstanding, sorted-subset sequencing proved incomplete by rarefaction.

The CDR3 has 13 amino acids. Germline V CDR1 and CDR2: SGHVS, FNYEAQ. V lost 2 bases to trimming and J lost 4 bases, with 6 bases between them. The sequencing input was naive CD4+ T cells sorted from blood. Noted subset: CD45RA+ positively selected. V usage is TRBV7-6 and J usage is TRBJ1-3; no reliable D call. The receptor's source is a man in his late teens or twenties in good health. The CDR3 nucleotides are TGTGCCAGCAGCTTAATGACGGGAAACACCATATATTTT. As protein: CASSLMTGNTIYF.